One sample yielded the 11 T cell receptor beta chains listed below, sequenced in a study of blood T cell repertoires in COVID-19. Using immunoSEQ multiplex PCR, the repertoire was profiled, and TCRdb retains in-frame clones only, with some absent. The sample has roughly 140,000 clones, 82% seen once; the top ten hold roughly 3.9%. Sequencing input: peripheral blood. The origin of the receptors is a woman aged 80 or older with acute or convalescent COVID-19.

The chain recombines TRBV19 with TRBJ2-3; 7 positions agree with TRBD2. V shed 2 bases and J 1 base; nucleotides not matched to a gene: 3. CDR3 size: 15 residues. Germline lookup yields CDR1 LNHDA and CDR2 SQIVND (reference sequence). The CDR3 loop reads CASSIWAGGTDTQYF. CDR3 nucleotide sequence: TGTGCCAGTAGTATATGGGCGGGGGGCACAGATACGCAGTATTTT.

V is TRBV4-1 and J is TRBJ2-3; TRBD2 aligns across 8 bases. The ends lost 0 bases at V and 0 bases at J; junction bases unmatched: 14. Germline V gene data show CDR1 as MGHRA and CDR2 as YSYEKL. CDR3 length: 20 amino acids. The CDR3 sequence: CASSQDQWGLGDSSTDTQYF. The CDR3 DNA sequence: TGCGCCAGCAGCCAAGATCAGTGGGGACTAGGTGACTCTAGCACAGATACGCAGTATTTT.

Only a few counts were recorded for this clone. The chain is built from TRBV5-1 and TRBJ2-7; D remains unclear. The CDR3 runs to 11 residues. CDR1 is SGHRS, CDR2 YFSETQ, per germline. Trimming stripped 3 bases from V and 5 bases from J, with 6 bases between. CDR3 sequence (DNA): TGCGCCAGCAGCTCCTTTAACGAGCAGTACTTC. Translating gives CASSSFNEQYF.

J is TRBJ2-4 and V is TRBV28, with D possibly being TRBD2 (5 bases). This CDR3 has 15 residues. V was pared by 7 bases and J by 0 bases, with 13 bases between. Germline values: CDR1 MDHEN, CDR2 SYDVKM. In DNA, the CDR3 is TGTGCCAGCATAGGGAGCGGAATAGCCAAAAACATTCAGTACTTC. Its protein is CASIGSGIAKNIQYF. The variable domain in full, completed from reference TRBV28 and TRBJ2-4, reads DVKVTQSSRYLVKRTGEKVFLECVQDMDHENMFWYRQDPGLGLRLIYFSYDVKMKEKGDIPEGYSVSREKKERFSLILESASTNQTSMYLCASIGSGIAKNIQYFGAGTRLSVL.

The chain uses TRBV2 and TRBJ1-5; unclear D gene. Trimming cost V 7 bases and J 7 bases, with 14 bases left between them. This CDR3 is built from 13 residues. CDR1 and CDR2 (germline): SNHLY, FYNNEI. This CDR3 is CASTAGFGQPQHF. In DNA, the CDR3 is TGTGCCAGCACCGCGGGATTCGGACAGCCCCAGCATTTT.

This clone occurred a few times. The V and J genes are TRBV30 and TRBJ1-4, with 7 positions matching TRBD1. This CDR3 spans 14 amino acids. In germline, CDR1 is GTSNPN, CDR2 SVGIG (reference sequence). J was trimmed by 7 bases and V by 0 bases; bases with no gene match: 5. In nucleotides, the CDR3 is TGTGCCTGGAGTGTAAGGGGGCTATTTGAAAAACTGTTTTTT. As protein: CAWSVRGLFEKLFF.

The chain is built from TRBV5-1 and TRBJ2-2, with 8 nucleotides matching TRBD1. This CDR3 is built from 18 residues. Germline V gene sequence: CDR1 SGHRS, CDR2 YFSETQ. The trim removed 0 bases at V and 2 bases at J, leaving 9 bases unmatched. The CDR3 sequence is CASSLARRTGTNTGELFF. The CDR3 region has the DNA TGCGCCAGCAGCTTGGCCAGACGGACAGGGACAAACACCGGGGAGCTGTTTTTT.

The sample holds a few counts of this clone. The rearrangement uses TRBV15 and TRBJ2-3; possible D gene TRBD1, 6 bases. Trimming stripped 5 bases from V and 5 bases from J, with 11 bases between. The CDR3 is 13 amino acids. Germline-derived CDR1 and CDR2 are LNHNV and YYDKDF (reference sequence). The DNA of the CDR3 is TGTGCCACCAGCCCAGGGGTTGGAGATACGCAGTATTTT. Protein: CATSPGVGDTQYF.

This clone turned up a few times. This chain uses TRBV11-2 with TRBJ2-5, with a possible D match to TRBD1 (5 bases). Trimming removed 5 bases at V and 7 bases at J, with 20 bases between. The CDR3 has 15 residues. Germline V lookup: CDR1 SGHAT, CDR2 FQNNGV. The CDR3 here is CASSPRVVRAGTQYF. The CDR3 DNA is TGTGCCAGCAGCCCCCGGGTAGTCAGGGCAGGGACCCAGTACTTC.

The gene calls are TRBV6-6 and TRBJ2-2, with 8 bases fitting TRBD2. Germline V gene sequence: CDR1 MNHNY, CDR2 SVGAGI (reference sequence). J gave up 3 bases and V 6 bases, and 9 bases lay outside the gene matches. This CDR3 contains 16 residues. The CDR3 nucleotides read TGTGCCAGCAGCCTAGGGCAGCGGGGGTACACCGGGGAGCTGTTTTTT. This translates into CASSLGQRGYTGELFF.

CDR3 sequence reads: CAEGQGGYEQYF. The CDR3 region has the DNA TGCGCCGAGGGACAGGGTGGTTACGAGCAGTACTTC. The chain combines TRBV5-1 with TRBJ2-7, with 9 positions matching TRBD1. The trim removed 10 bases at V and 4 bases at J, leaving 6 bases unmatched. The germline CDR1 and CDR2 sequences are SGHRS and YFSETQ. The CDR3 sequence is 12 residues long.